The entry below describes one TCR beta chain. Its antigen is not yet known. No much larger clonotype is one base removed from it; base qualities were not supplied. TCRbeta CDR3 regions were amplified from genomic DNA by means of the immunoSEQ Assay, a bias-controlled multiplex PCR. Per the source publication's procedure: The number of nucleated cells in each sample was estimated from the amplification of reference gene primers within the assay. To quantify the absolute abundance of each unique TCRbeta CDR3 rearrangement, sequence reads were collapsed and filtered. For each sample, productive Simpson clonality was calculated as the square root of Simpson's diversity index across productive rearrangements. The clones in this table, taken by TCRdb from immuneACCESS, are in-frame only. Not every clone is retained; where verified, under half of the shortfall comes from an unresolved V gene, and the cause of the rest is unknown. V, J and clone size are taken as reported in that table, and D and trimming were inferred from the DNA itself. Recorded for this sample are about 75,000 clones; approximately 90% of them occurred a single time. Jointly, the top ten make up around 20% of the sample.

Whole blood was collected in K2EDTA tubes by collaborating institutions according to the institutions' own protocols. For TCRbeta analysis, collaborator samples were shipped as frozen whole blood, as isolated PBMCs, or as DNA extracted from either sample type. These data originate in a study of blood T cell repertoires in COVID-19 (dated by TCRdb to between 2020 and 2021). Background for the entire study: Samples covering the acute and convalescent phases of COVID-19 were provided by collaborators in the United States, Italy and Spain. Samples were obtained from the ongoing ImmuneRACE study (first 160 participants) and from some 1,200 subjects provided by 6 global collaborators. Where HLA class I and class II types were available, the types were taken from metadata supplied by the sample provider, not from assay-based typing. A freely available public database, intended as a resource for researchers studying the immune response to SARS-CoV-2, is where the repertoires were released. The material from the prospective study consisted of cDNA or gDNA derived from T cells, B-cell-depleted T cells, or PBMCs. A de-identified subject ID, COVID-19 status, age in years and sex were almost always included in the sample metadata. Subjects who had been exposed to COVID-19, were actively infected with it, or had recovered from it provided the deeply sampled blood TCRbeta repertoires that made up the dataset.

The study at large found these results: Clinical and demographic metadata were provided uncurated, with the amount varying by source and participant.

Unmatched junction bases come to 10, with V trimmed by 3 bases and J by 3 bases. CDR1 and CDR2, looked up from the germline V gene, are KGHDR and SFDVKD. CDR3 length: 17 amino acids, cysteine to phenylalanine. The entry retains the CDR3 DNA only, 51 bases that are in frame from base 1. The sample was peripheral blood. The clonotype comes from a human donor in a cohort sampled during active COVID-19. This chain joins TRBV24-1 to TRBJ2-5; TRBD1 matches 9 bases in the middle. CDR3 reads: CATSDPPGTGIEETQYF. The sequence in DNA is TGTGCCACCAGTGATCCTCCCGGGACAGGGATAGAAGAGACCCAGTACTTC.